Reported below is one TCR beta chain. MiXCR, applied by TCRdb to the reads, yields one record per CDR3 protein. The sample includes approximately 4,300 distinct CDR3 sequences, about 11% of them seen just once. The CDR3 sequence is 15 residues long. Trimming cost V 1 base and J 5 bases; bases outside gene matches: 4. Per the germline V gene, CDR1 is KGHDR and CDR2 is SFDVKD. The sequence was collected from a human donor with rheumatoid arthritis. The sequencing input was CD4+ T cells from synovial fluid. The V and J genes are TRBV24-1 and TRBJ2-3, with TRBD2 identical over 8 bases. The CDR3 nucleotides are TGTGCCACCAGTGATTTTGCGGGAGGACTAGATACGCAGTATTTT. Amino acid sequence: CATSDFAGGLDTQYF.